These 2 T cell receptor beta chains came from one sample sequenced in a study of blood T cell repertoires in COVID-19. Sequencing was performed with immunoSEQ multiplex PCR; in TCRdb, only in-frame clones are kept and a portion is missing. The table has fewer than 90,000 clones, nearly 80% seen once; the top ten hold over 5.5%. Sequencing input: peripheral blood. Receptor source: a man aged 70-80 years with COVID-19, enrolled during active disease.

The J gene is TRBJ2-1, the V gene TRBV20-1, with 9 bases aligning to TRBD1. Germline lookup yields CDR1 DFQATT and CDR2 SNEGSKA (reference sequence). The J segment lost 9 bases and the V segment lost 3 bases, leaving 9 bases of the junction unmatched. This CDR3 comprises 14 residues. The CDR3 here is CSASGGTGGSEQFF. In nucleotides, the CDR3 is TGCAGTGCTAGTGGGGGTACAGGGGGCAGTGAGCAGTTCTTC.

This clone occurred a few times. The chain has TRBV6-2 or TRBV6-3 and TRBJ2-1; 13 bases fit TRBD2. CDR3 length equals 15 residues. CDR1 is MNHEY, CDR2 SVGEGT, per germline. Trimming took 2 bases from V and 5 from J; bases not matched to a gene: 0. The CDR3 bases are TGTGCCAGCAGTTACGGGACTAGCGGGGACAATGAGCAGTTCTTC. Its protein is CASSYGTSGDNEQFF.